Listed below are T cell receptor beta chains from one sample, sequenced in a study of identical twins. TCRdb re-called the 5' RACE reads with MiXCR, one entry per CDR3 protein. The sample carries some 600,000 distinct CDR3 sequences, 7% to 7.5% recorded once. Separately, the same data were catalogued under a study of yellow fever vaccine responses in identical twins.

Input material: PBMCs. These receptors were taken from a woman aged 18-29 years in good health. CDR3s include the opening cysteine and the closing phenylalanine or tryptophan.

CASSHSTANTGELFF	TRBV14	TRBJ2-2
CASSWRGRDTEAFF	TRBV12-3/TRBV12-4	TRBJ1-1
CASRPGGSTDTQYF	TRBV19	TRBJ2-3
CASSWGGASTDTQYF	TRBV5-5	TRBJ2-3
CASSSDRGSPLHF	TRBV5-1	TRBJ1-6
CASSQGTRGYRETQYF	TRBV4-1	TRBJ2-5
CATSRGGGELFF	TRBV15	TRBJ2-2
CASSKGAAPPGELFF	TRBV14	TRBJ2-2
CASSLSGGLYNEQFF	TRBV5-1	TRBJ2-1
CASKPSGRWYEQYF	TRBV12-3/TRBV12-4	TRBJ2-7
CASSLDLSQANEKLFF	TRBV5-4	TRBJ1-4
CASSPTGLYGYTF	TRBV6-4	TRBJ1-2
CASSLEPGLQETQYF	TRBV5-1	TRBJ2-5